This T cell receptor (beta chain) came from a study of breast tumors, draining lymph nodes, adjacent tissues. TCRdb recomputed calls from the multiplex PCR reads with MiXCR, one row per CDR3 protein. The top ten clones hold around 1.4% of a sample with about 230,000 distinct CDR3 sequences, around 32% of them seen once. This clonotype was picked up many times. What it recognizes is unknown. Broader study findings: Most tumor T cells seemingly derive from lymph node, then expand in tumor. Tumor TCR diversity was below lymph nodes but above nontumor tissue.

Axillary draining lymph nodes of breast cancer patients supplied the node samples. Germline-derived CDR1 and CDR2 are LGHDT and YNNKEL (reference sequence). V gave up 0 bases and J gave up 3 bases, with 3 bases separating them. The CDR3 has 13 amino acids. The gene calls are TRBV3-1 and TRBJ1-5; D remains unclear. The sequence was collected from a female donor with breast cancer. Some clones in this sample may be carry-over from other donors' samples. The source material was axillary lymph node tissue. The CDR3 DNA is TGTGCCAGCAGCCAAGACCTCAATCAGCCCCAGCATTTT. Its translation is CASSQDLNQPQHF.